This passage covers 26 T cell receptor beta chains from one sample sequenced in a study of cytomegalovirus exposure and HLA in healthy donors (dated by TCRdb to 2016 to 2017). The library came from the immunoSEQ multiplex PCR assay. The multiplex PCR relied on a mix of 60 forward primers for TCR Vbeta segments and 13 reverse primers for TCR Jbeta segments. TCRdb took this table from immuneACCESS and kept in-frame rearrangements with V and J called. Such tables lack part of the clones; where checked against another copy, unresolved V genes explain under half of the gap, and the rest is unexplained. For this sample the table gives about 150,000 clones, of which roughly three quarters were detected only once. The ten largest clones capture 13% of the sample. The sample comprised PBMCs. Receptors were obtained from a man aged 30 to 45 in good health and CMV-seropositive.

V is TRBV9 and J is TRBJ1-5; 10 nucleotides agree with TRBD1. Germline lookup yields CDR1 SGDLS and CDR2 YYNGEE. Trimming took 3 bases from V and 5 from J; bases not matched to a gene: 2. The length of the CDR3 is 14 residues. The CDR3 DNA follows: TGTGCCAGCAGCGGACAGGGGGCGGATCAGCCCCAGCATTTT. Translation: CASSGQGADQPQHF.

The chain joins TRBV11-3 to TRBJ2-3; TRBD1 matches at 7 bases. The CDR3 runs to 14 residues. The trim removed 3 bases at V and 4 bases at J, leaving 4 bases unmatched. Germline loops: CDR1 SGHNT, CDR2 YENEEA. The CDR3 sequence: CASSFKTGADTQYF. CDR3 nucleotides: TGTGCCAGCAGCTTCAAAACAGGGGCAGATACGCAGTATTTT.

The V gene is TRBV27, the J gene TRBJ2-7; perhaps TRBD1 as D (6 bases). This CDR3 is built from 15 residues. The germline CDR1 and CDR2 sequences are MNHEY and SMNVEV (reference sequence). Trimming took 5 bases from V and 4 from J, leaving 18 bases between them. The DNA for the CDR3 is TGTGCCAGCAGTCGCAAGGGACACGCCGAATACGAGCAGTACTTC. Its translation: CASSRKGHAEYEQYF.

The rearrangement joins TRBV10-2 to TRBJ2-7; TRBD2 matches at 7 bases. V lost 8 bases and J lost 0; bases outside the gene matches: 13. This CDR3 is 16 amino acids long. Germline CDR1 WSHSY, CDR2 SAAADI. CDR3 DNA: TGCGCCAGCGAAAAGATTAGGGCTAGCGGCTCCTACGAGCAGTACTTC. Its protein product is CASEKIRASGSYEQYF.

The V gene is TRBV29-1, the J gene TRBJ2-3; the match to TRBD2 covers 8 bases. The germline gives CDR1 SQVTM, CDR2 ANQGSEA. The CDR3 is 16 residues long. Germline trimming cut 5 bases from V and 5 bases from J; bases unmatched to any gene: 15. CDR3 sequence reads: CSVREGQREILDTQYF. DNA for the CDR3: TGCAGCGTTAGGGAGGGCCAGCGGGAGATCCTAGATACGCAGTATTTT.

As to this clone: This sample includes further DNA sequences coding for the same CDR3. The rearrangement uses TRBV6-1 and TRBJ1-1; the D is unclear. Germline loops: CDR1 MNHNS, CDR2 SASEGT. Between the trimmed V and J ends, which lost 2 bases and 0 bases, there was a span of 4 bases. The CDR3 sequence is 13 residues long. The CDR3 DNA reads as TGTGCCAGCAGTGAATCGGTGAACACTGAAGCTTTCTTT. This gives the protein CASSESVNTEAFF.

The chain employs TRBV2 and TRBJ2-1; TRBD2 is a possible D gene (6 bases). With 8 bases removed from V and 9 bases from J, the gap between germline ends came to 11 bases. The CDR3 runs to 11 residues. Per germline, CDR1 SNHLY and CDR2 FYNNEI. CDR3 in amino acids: CASVQEGEQFF. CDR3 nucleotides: TGTGCCAGCGTTCAGGAGGGTGAGCAGTTCTTC.

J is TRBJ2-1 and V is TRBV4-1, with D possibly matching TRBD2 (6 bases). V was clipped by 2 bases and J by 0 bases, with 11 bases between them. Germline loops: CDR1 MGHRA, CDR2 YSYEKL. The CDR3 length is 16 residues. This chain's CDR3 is CASSQNSGSSYNEQFF. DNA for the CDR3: TGCGCCAGCAGCCAAAATAGCGGCAGCTCCTACAATGAGCAGTTCTTC.

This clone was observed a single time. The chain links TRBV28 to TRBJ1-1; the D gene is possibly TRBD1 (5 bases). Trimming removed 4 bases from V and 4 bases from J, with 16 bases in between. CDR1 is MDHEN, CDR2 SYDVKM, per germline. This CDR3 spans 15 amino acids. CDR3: CASSWGGDMGTEAFF. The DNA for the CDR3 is TGTGCCAGCAGTTGGGGGGGAGATATGGGCACTGAAGCTTTCTTT.

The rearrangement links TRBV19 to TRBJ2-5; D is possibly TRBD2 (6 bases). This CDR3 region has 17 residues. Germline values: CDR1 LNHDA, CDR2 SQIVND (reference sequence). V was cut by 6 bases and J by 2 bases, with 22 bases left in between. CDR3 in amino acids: CASSIRRETEIQETQYF. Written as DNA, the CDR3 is TGTGCCAGTAGCATCCGTCGGGAGACAGAGATACAAGAGACCCAGTACTTC.

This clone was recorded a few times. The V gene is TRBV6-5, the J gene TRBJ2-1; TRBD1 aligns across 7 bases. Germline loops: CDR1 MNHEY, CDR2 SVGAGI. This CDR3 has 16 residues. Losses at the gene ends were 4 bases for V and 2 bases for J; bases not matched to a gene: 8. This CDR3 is CASSSGQKITYNEQFF. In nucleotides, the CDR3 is TGTGCCAGCAGTTCGGGACAGAAGATCACCTACAATGAGCAGTTCTTC.

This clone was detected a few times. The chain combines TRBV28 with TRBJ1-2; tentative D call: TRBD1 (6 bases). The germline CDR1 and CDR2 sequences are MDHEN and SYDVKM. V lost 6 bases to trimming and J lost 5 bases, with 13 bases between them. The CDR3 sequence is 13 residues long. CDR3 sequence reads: CASSLQGWYGYTF. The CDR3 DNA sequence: TGTGCCAGCAGCCTACAGGGTTGGTATGGCTACACCTTC.

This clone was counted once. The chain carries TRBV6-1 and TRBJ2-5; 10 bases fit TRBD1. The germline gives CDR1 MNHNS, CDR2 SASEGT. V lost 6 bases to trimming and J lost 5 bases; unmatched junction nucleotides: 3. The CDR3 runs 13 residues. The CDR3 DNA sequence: TGTGCCAGCAGGACAGGGGGCCGGGAGACCCAGTACTTC. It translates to CASRTGGRETQYF.

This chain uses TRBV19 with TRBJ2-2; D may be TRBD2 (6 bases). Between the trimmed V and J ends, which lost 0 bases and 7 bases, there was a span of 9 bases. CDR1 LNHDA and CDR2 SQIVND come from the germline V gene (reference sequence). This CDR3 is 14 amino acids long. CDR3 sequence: CASSIEDGGGELFF. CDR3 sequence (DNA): TGTGCCAGTAGTATAGAAGACGGGGGCGGGGAGCTGTTTTTT.

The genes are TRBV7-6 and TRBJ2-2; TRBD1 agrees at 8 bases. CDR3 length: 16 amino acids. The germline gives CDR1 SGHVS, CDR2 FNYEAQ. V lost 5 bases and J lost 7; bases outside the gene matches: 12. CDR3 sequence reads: CASSIWTGPVIGELFF. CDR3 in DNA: TGTGCCAGCAGCATATGGACAGGGCCTGTTATCGGGGAGCTGTTTTTT. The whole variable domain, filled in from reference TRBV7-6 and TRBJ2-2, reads GAGVSQSPRYKVTKRGQDVALRCDPISGHVSLYWYRQALGQGPEFLTYFNYEAQQDKSGLPNDRFSAERPEGSISTLTIQRTEQRDSAMYRCASSIWTGPVIGELFFGEGSRLTVL.

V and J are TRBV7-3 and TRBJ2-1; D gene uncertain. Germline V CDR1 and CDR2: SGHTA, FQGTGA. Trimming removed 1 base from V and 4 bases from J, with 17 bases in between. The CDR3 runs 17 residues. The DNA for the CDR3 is TGTGCCAGCAGCTTAAACCCCGGAAGCGAACTATACAATGAGCAGTTCTTC. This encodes CASSLNPGSELYNEQFF.

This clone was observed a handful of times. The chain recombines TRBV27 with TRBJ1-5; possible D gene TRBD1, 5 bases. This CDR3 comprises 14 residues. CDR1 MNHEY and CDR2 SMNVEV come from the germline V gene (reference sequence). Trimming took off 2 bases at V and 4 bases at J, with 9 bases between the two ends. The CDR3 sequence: CASSLQGTNQPQHF. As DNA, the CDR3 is TGTGCCAGCAGTTTACAGGGTACAAATCAGCCCCAGCATTTT.

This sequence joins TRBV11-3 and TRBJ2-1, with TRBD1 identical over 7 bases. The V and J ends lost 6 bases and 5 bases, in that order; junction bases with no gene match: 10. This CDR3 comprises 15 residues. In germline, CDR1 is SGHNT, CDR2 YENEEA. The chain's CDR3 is CASRLTGTVDNEQFF. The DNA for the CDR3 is TGTGCCAGCAGATTGACCGGGACAGTCGACAATGAGCAGTTCTTC.

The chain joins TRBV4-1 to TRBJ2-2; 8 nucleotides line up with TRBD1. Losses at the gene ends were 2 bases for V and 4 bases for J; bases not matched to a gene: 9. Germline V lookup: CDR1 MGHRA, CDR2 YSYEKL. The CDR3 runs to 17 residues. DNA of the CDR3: TGCGCCAGCAGCCAACTTGGACAGGGAGTTTCCACCGGGGAGCTGTTTTTT. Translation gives CASSQLGQGVSTGELFF.

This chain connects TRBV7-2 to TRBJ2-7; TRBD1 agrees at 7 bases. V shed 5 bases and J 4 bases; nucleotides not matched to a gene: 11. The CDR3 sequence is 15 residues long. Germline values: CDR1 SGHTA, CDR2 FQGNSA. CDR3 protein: CASSHSGTGVYEQYF. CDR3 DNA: TGTGCCAGCAGCCACAGCGGAACAGGGGTTTACGAGCAGTACTTC.

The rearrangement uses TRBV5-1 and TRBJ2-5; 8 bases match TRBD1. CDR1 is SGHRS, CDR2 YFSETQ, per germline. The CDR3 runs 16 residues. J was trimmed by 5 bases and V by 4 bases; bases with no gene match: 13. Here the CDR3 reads CASSPEGQGAWETQYF. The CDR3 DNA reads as TGCGCCAGCAGCCCCGAGGGGCAGGGGGCTTGGGAGACCCAGTACTTC.

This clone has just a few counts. As DNA, the CDR3 is TGTGCCAGCAGCAGTCCAGGGCAGTACGAGCAGTACTTC. It is translated as CASSSPGQYEQYF. The chain uses TRBV6-5 and TRBJ2-7; D is perhaps TRBD1 (5 bases). From germline, CDR1 is MNHEY and CDR2 SVGAGI. The CDR3 consists of 13 residues. The V and J ends lost 6 bases and 4 bases respectively, with 13 bases between them.

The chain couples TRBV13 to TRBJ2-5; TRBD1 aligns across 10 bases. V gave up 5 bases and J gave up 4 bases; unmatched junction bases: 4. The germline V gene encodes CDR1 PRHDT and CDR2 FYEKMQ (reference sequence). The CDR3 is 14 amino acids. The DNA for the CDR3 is TGTGCCAGCAGCCCGGACAGGGGGAGAGAGACCCAGTACTTC. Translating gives CASSPDRGRETQYF. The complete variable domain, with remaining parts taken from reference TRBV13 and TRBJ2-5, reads AAGVIQSPRHLIKEKRETATLKCYPIPRHDTVYWYQQGPGQDPQFLISFYEKMQSDKGSIPDRFSAQQFSDYHSELNMSSLELGDSALYFCASSPDRGRETQYFGPGTRLLVL.

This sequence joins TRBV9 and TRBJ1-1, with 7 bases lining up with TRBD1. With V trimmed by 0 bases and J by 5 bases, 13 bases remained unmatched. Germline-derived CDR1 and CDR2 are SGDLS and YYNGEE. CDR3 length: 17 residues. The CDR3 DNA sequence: TGTGCCAGCAGCGTAGCTCCTACCAGACAGGGACCGACTGAAGCTTTCTTT. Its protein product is CASSVAPTRQGPTEAFF.

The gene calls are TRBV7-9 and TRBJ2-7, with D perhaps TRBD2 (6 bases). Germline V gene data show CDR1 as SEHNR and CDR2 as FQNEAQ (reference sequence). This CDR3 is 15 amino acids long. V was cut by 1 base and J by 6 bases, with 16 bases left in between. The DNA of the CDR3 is TGTGCCAGCAGCTTAGTGGGGAAGGCCGGGGGCGAGCAGTACTTC. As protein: CASSLVGKAGGEQYF. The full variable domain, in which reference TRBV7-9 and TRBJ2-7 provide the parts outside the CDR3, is DTGVSQNPRHKITKRGQNVTFRCDPISEHNRLYWYRQTLGQGPEFLTYFQNEAQLEKSRLLSDRFSAERPKGSFSTLEIQRTEQGDSAMYLCASSLVGKAGGEQYFGPGTRLTVT.

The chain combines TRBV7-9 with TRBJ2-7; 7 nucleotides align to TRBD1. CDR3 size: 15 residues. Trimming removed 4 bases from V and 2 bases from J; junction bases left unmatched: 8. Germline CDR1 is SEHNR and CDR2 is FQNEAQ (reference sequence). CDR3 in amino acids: CASSSTGKDAYEQYF. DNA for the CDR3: TGTGCCAGCAGCTCGACAGGGAAGGACGCCTACGAGCAGTACTTC.